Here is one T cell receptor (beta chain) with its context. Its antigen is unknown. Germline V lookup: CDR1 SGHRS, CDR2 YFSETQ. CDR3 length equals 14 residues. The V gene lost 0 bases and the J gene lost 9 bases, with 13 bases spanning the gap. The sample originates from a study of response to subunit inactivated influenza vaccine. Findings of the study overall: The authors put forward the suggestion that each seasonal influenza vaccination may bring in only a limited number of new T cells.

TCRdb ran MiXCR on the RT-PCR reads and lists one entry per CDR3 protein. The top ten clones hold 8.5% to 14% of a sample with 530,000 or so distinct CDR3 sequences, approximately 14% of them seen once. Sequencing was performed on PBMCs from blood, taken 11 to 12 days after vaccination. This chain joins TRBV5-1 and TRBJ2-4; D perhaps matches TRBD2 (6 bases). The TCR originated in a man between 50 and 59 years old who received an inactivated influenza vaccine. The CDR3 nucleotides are TGCGCCAGCAGCTTGGAGGTAGCCGGGGGCATTCAGTACTTC. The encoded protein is CASSLEVAGGIQYF.